Following are 2 T cell receptor beta chains from one sample sequenced in a study of T cell repertoires in ileal Crohn's disease. Profiling relied on immunoSEQ multiplex PCR, and the TCRdb table lists in-frame clones only, not all of them. The table records 16,000 or so clones, roughly 90% of them present only once. As to time point: inflamed ileum from the surgical specimen. Input material: ileal tissue. The receptors were sampled from an adult with Crohn's disease.

The chain couples TRBV30 to TRBJ1-2, with TRBD1 as a possible D gene (5 bases). Germline V gene lookup returns CDR1 GTSNPN and CDR2 SVGIG (reference sequence). This CDR3 spans 13 amino acids. The CDR3 protein is CAGPGQGNYGYTF. The CDR3 DNA sequence: TGTGCTGGTCCCGGGCAGGGTAACTATGGCTACACCTTC.

The gene calls are TRBV18 and TRBJ2-6; no clear D gene. V gave up 5 bases and J gave up 5 bases, with 10 bases separating them. The CDR3 is 14 amino acids. The germline gives CDR1 KGHSH, CDR2 LQKENI. CDR3 sequence (DNA): TGTGCCAGCTCAGGTTCAGGATGGGCCAACGTCCTGACTTTC. Translation: CASSGSGWANVLTF.